This is a list of T cell receptor beta chains from one sample in a study of blood T cell repertoires in COVID-19. TCRdb's table, derived via immunoSEQ multiplex PCR, lists solely in-frame clones and lacks some. The sample lists 250,000 or so clones, 85% to 90% occurring once. The sequenced material came from PBMCs or T cells enriched from blood (not recorded which). These receptor sequences come from a woman in her 50s who had recovered from COVID-19. Both conserved end residues are part of each CDR3. D genes are given only for firm matches. A row's size may be missing; if present it is once, few, many or a size class.

J gene | clone size | D gene | V gene | CDR3 DNA | CDR3 protein
TRBJ2-2 | . | TRBD2 | TRBV28 | TGTGCCAGCAGTTTTTTCCTAGCGGGAGTAACCGGGGAGCTGTTTTTT | CASSFFLAGVTGELFF
TRBJ2-1 | . | TRBD2 | TRBV6-4 | TGTGCCAGCAGTGACGGACTAGCTGGCGAGCAGTTCTTC | CASSDGLAGEQFF
TRBJ1-3 | . | TRBD1 | TRBV3-1/TRBV3-2 | TGTGCCAGCAGCCACAGGGGGCTAAGTGGAAACACCATATATTTT | CASSHRGLSGNTIYF
TRBJ1-1 | . | . | TRBV5-8 | TGTGCCAGCAGCTTGGCATGGGGGGTTTTGGCTGAAGCTTTCTTT | CASSLAWGVLAEAFF
TRBJ2-3 | few | . | TRBV12-3/TRBV12-4 | TGTGCCTCGGGGTTCGCAGATACGCAGTATTTT | CASGFADTQYF
TRBJ2-1 | . | TRBD2 | TRBV7-3 | TGTGCCAGCAGCTTAAGGGCCGGGACTAGCGGGAGCAATGAGCAGTTCTTC | CASSLRAGTSGSNEQFF
TRBJ1-6 | . | . | TRBV4-1 | TGCGCCAGCAGCCGCGTCAAACCCGGGCAGGGACTCTTCTCCTATAATTCACCCCTCCACTTT | CASSRVKPGQGLFSYNSPLHF
TRBJ1-5 | once | TRBD1 | TRBV28 | TGTGCCAGCAGCGTCCTCCAGGGGGATAGCAATCAGCCCCAGCATTTT | CASSVLQGDSNQPQHF
TRBJ1-2 | . | . | TRBV5-4 | TGTGCCAGCACCCAGGACACTTATGGCTACACCTTC | CASTQDTYGYTF
TRBJ2-3 | . | TRBD1 | TRBV2 | TGTGCCAGCAGTGGGACAGGATCAGCAGATACGCAGTATTTT | CASSGTGSADTQYF
TRBJ1-2 | once | . | TRBV12-5 | TGTGCTAGTGGACGATCCCGGGACACAAATGGCTACACCTTC | CASGRSRDTNGYTF
TRBJ1-3 | . | TRBD1 | TRBV6-6 | TGTGCCAGCAGTCGGACAGGGTATGGTACCGTCTCTGGAAACACCATATATTTT | CASSRTGYGTVSGNTIYF